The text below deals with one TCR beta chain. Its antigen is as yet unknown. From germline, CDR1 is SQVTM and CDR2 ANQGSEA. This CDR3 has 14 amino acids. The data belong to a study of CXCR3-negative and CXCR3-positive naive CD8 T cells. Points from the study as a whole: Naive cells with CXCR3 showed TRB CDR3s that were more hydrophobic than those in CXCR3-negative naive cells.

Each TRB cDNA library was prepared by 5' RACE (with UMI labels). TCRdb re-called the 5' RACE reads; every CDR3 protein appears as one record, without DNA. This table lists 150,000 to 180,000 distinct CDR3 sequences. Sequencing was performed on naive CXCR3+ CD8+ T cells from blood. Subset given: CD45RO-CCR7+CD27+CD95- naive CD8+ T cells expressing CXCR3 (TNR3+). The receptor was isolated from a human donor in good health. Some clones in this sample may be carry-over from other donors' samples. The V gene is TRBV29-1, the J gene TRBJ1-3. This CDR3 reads CSVEDLESGNTIYF.